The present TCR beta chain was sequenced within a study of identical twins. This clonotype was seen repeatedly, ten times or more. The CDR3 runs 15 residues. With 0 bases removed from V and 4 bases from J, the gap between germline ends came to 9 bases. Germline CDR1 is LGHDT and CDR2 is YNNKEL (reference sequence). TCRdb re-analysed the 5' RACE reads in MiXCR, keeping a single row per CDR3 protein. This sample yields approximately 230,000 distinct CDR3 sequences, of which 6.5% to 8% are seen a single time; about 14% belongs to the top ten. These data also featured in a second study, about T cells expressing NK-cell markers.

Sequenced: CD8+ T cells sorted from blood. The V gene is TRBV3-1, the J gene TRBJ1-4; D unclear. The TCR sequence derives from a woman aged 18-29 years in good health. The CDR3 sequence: CASSQERQLNEKLFF. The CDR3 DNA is TGTGCCAGCAGCCAAGAACGCCAACTTAATGAAAAACTGTTTTTT.